This record looks at one T cell receptor (beta chain) sequence and its context. This receptor's antigen is unknown. It has no much larger one-base neighbor in the sample; base qualities were not kept. This sample stems from a study of blood T cell repertoires in COVID-19 (dated by TCRdb to the early 2020s). A note on the overall study: Samples from collaborators originated in the United States, Italy and Spain and spanned both the acute and convalescent phases of COVID-19. The material from the prospective study consisted of cDNA or gDNA derived from T cells, B-cell-depleted T cells, or PBMCs. Subjects who had been exposed to COVID-19, were actively infected with it, or had recovered from it provided the deeply sampled blood TCRbeta repertoires that made up the dataset. The repertoires were made available in a free public database intended to serve as a resource for research on the immune response to SARS-CoV-2. Samples came from the ongoing ImmuneRACE study (first 160 participants) plus 1,254 subjects from 6 global collaborators. Sample metadata almost always included a de-identified subject ID, COVID-19 status, age in years and sex. Where HLA class I and class II types were available, the types were taken from metadata supplied by the sample provider, not from assay-based typing. The study at large found these results: The amount of clinical and demographic metadata varied by source and participant and was provided uncurated.

TCRbeta CDR3 regions were amplified from genomic DNA using the immunoSEQ Assay, a bias-controlled multiplex PCR. The paper's processing steps were these. Nucleated cell counts per sample were estimated from amplification of reference gene primers within the assay. Sequence reads were collapsed and filtered to measure the absolute abundance of every unique TCRbeta CDR3 rearrangement. For each sample, productive Simpson clonality was calculated as the square root of Simpson's diversity index over productive rearrangements. TCRdb limited this immuneACCESS table to in-frame rearrangements with V and J called. A share of clones is missing; checked studies link under half to unresolved V genes, and the rest is unexplained. V and J calls and clone size come straight from that table; D and trimming were deduced from the DNA. The sample includes about 44,000 clones, with about 90% observed a single time. Around 25% of the sample is held by the ten biggest clonotypes.

The germline V gene supplies CDR1 ENHRY and CDR2 SYGVKD. Clipping removes 3 bases from V and 3 bases from J, with 8 as the unmatched junction base count. From the cysteine up to the phenylalanine, the CDR3 has a length of 15 residues. Only the CDR3 portion is preserved as DNA: 45 bases, with reading frame beginning at the first base. Each collaborating institution followed its own protocols to collect whole blood in K2EDTA tubes. For TCRbeta analysis, collaborator samples were shipped as frozen whole blood, as isolated PBMCs, or as DNA extracted from either sample type. The V and J segments used are TRBV10-3 and TRBJ2-7, and 7 junctional nucleotides match TRBD2. The sample comprised peripheral blood. This TCR was recovered from a woman at least 80 years old in a cohort sampled during active or convalescent COVID-19. At the DNA level, the sequence is TGTGCCATCAGTGATACCGGGACTAAATACTACGAGCAGTACTTC. The translation is CAISDTGTKYYEQYF.